These 28 T cell receptor beta chains share one sample of origin, sequenced in a study of beta chain features in type 1 diabetes. All of the isolated RNA was reverse transcribed, so expressed TCRB transcripts were sequenced. Clones were read by immunoSEQ multiplex PCR, and TCRdb kept only the in-frame ones, dropping some. The sample contains some 230,000 clones, more than 9% of which appear only once. Sequencing input: naive CD4+ T cells from blood. Receptors were obtained from a woman between 18 and 29 years old in good health.

The chain combines TRBV2 with TRBJ1-2; TRBD1 matches 9 bases. From germline, CDR1 is SNHLY and CDR2 FYNNEI. The CDR3 spans 13 residues. V lost 8 bases and J lost 7; bases outside the gene matches: 8. The chain's CDR3 is CASGGQGVSGYTF. CDR3 DNA: TGTGCCAGCGGGGGACAGGGAGTTTCTGGCTACACCTTC. The entire variable domain, with the rest obtained from reference TRBV2 and TRBJ1-2, is as follows: EPEVTQTPSHQVTQMGQEVILRCVPISNHLYFYWYRQILGQKVEFLVSFYNNEISEKSEIFDDQFSVERPDGSNFTLKIRSTKLEDSAMYFCASGGQGVSGYTFGSGTRLTVV.

This clone appeared a few times. The CDR3 nucleotides are TGTGCCAGCAGCTTCCGAGCGGGAGCAGATACGCAGTATTTT. Translated: CASSFRAGADTQYF. The chain combines TRBV11-2 with TRBJ2-3; 8 bases map to TRBD2. V trimming: 3 bases; J trimming: 4 bases; junction bases outside the gene matches: 3. The germline CDR1 and CDR2 sequences are SGHAT and FQNNGV. The CDR3 is 14 residues long.

This sequence joins TRBV30 and TRBJ2-2; tentative D call: TRBD2 (6 bases). The germline V gene has CDR1 GTSNPN and CDR2 SVGIG (reference sequence). This CDR3 is 15 amino acids long. The V gene lost 0 bases and the J gene lost 6 bases, with 14 bases spanning the gap. The chain's CDR3 is CAWSVPGGAPGELFF. In DNA, the CDR3 is TGTGCCTGGAGTGTCCCCGGGGGTGCCCCCGGGGAGCTGTTTTTT.

This clone was observed a few times. V and J are TRBV5-1 and TRBJ1-5, with a tentative D call TRBD1 (6 bases). Germline lookup yields CDR1 SGHRS and CDR2 YFSETQ. Trimming pared 3 bases from V and 7 bases from J, leaving 14 bases between. The CDR3 is made up of 14 amino acids. The chain's CDR3 is CASSYAGDGQPQHF. The DNA of the CDR3 is TGCGCCAGCAGCTACGCAGGGGATGGACAGCCCCAGCATTTT.

This clone was counted only a few times. J is TRBJ2-2 and V is TRBV6-5, with 9 bases identical to TRBD1. This CDR3 is built from 15 residues. The V segment lost 4 bases and the J segment 5 bases; nucleotides outside the gene matches: 5. Germline V gene lookup returns CDR1 MNHEY and CDR2 SVGAGI. Written as DNA, the CDR3 is TGTGCCAGCAGTTCGACAGGGGGGACGACCGGGGAGCTGTTTTTT. Its protein is CASSSTGGTTGELFF.

Only a few counts were recorded for this clone. The chain uses TRBV29-1 and TRBJ2-3; 9 bases align to TRBD1. The CDR3 spans 14 residues. The J segment lost 1 base and the V segment lost 7 bases, leaving 6 bases of the junction unmatched. Per germline, CDR1 SQVTM and CDR2 ANQGSEA. For the CDR3, the DNA is TGCAGCGCGGCGGGGGACAGGGGCACAGATACGCAGTATTTT. It specifies CSAAGDRGTDTQYF.

This clone has more than one count but fewer than ten. This chain uses TRBV2 with TRBJ1-5, with D maybe TRBD1 (5 bases). V lost 6 bases and J lost 3, with 15 bases in between. Germline CDR1 and CDR2: SNHLY and FYNNEI. The CDR3 loop spans 15 amino acids. The CDR3, as DNA: TGTGCCAGCAGCGGAACTACAGGCCACAATCAGCCCCAGCATTTT. It codes for CASSGTTGHNQPQHF.

This clone was observed a handful of times. The rearrangement joins TRBV6-1 to TRBJ2-5; 15 bases line up with TRBD2. Germline-derived CDR1 and CDR2 are MNHNS and SASEGT. The CDR3 is 15 amino acids. The V segment lost 8 bases and the J segment 2 bases; nucleotides outside the gene matches: 3. The CDR3 DNA follows: TGTGCCAGCGGGACTAGCGGGAGGCCGCAAGAGACCCAGTACTTC. Its protein is CASGTSGRPQETQYF.

This clone was counted a few times. The chain combines TRBV5-4 with TRBJ2-3; the match to TRBD2 covers 14 bases. The CDR3 spans 17 residues. V was clipped by 5 bases and J by 2 bases; unmatched bases: 7. Germline V gene sequence: CDR1 SGHNT, CDR2 YYREEE (reference sequence). The CDR3 reads CASRQGTSGGLTDTQYF. The CDR3 DNA reads as TGTGCCAGCAGACAGGGGACTAGCGGGGGACTCACAGATACGCAGTATTTT.

This chain connects TRBV5-1 to TRBJ1-1; tentative D call: TRBD1 (6 bases). CDR1 is SGHRS, CDR2 YFSETQ, per germline. The CDR3 spans 15 residues. Trimming removed 5 bases from V and 1 base from J, with 15 bases in between. The CDR3 coding sequence is TGCGCCAGCAGGAACGGGACAACCCGGAACACTGAAGCTTTCTTT. Translation gives CASRNGTTRNTEAFF.

This sequence joins TRBV2 and TRBJ1-1, with D hard to call. Trimming took off 1 base at V and 10 bases at J, with 4 bases between the two ends. CDR1 is SNHLY and CDR2 is FYNNEI in the germline V gene. CDR3 size: 10 residues. The CDR3 sequence is CASSEGRAFF. The DNA for the CDR3 is TGTGCCAGCAGTGAAGGTAGAGCTTTCTTT. Based on the CDR3 plus reference TRBV2 and TRBJ1-1, the full variable domain is EPEVTQTPSHQVTQMGQEVILRCVPISNHLYFYWYRQILGQKVEFLVSFYNNEISEKSEIFDDQFSVERPDGSNFTLKIRSTKLEDSAMYFCASSEGRAFFGQGTRLTVV.

This chain links TRBV6-5 with TRBJ2-7; 9 nucleotides align to TRBD1. The CDR3 loop spans 14 amino acids. The V segment lost 6 bases and the J segment 5 bases; nucleotides outside the gene matches: 8. The germline V gene encodes CDR1 MNHEY and CDR2 SVGAGI. The CDR3 DNA reads as TGTGCCAGCAGCACGGGACAGGGTAGGAACGAGCAGTACTTC. Residues: CASSTGQGRNEQYF.

This clone was picked up a small number of times. The chain uses TRBV2 and TRBJ2-2; D is ambiguous. Per germline, CDR1 SNHLY and CDR2 FYNNEI. V was pared by 4 bases and J by 7 bases, with 4 bases between. The CDR3 is made up of 11 amino acids. CDR3 region: CASSGHGELFF. Written as DNA, the CDR3 is TGTGCCAGCAGTGGACACGGGGAGCTGTTTTTT.

This chain links TRBV28 with TRBJ2-6; TRBD2 might be the D (5 bases). CDR1 and CDR2 (germline): MDHEN, SYDVKM. The CDR3 sequence is 16 residues long. Trimming removed 8 bases from V and 0 bases from J, with 14 bases in between. CDR3 loop: CASSERRSSGANVLTF. The CDR3 nucleotides read TGTGCCAGCTCTGAGCGGCGGTCCTCTGGGGCCAACGTCCTGACTTTC.

This clone has a handful of counts. The gene calls are TRBV29-1 and TRBJ1-2; the D gene is possibly TRBD1 (6 bases). Trimming removed 4 bases at V and 2 bases at J, with 8 bases between. The germline CDR1 and CDR2 sequences are SQVTM and ANQGSEA. This CDR3 is 12 amino acids long. CDR3 DNA: TGCAGCGTTGGGGGGACAAACTATGGCTACACCTTC. This codes for CSVGGTNYGYTF.

CDR3 loop: CASSSGTGNQPQHF. CDR3 DNA sequence: TGTGCCAGCAGTTCGGGGACAGGGAATCAGCCCCAGCATTTT. The chain is built from TRBV27 and TRBJ1-5; 9 nucleotides agree with TRBD1. CDR3 length equals 14 residues. CDR1 is MNHEY, CDR2 SMNVEV, per germline (reference sequence). Trimming took 4 bases from V and 4 from J; bases not matched to a gene: 2.

This chain uses TRBV5-1 with TRBJ1-4; 9 positions match TRBD1. The germline gives CDR1 SGHRS, CDR2 YFSETQ. This CDR3 is 17 amino acids long. V lost 4 bases to trimming and J lost 6 bases; unmatched junction nucleotides: 13. The CDR3 spells CASSTRPAGQGDEKLFF. CDR3 sequence (DNA): TGCGCCAGCAGCACCCGGCCAGCGGGACAGGGTGATGAAAAACTGTTTTTT.

The gene calls are TRBV5-1 and TRBJ2-7; 9 positions agree with TRBD1. Germline CDR1 reads SGHRS; CDR2 reads YFSETQ. The V gene end was trimmed by 1 base and the J gene end by 3 bases; junction bases not matched to a gene: 2. This CDR3 region has 14 residues. The CDR3, as DNA: TGCGCCAGCAGCTTGACAGGGGGCAACTACGAGCAGTACTTC. Protein: CASSLTGGNYEQYF. Complete variable domain (other parts from reference TRBV5-1 and TRBJ2-7): KAGVTQTPRYLIKTRGQQVTLSCSPISGHRSVSWYQQTPGQGLQFLFEYFSETQRNKGNFPGRFSGRQFSNSRSEMNVSTLELGDSALYLCASSLTGGNYEQYFGPGTRLTVT.

This chain joins TRBV7-9 and TRBJ2-7, with 11 bases fitting TRBD2. The germline gives CDR1 SEHNR, CDR2 FQNEAQ (reference sequence). The ends lost 3 bases at V and 2 bases at J; junction bases unmatched: 6. The CDR3 is 16 residues long. The CDR3 here is CASSFTSGSRTYEQYF. CDR3 DNA sequence: TGTGCCAGCAGCTTTACTAGCGGGAGTCGGACCTACGAGCAGTACTTC.

This clone was counted only a few times. The J gene is TRBJ2-1, the V gene TRBV6-6; TRBD2 aligns across 7 bases. This CDR3 is built from 15 residues. Unmatched junction bases numbered 5, after V lost 6 bases and J lost 0 bases. Germline assignment: CDR1 MNHNY and CDR2 SVGAGI (reference sequence). DNA of the CDR3: TGTGCCAGCAGGCGGCGGGGGAGCTCCTACAATGAGCAGTTCTTC. This sequence encodes CASRRRGSSYNEQFF.

This clone came up a few times. The rearrangement links TRBV4-1 to TRBJ2-1; TRBD1 might be the D (6 bases). Trimming cost V 1 base and J 2 bases, with 15 bases left between them. The CDR3 runs 17 residues. Germline V gives CDR1 MGHRA, CDR2 YSYEKL. The CDR3 loop is CASSQVPDRMAYNEQFF. CDR3 sequence (DNA): TGCGCCAGCAGCCAAGTACCAGACAGGATGGCCTACAATGAGCAGTTCTTC.

The V and J genes are TRBV7-9 and TRBJ2-1, with 8 positions matching TRBD2. Germline V lookup: CDR1 SEHNR, CDR2 FQNEAQ (reference sequence). The J segment lost 2 bases and the V segment lost 5 bases, leaving 5 bases of the junction unmatched. CDR3 length: 15 amino acids. The DNA of the CDR3 is TGTGCCAGCAGCGAACTAGCGGCGACCTACAATGAGCAGTTCTTC. It encodes CASSELAATYNEQFF.

This clone occurred a few times. The genes are TRBV29-1 and TRBJ2-2; D might be TRBD2 (6 bases). This CDR3 comprises 16 residues. The V gene's germline CDR1 is SQVTM and CDR2 ANQGSEA. V gave up 7 bases and J gave up 2 bases, with 20 bases separating them. CDR3: CSAGGKTEHNTGELFF. The DNA of the CDR3 is TGCAGCGCTGGGGGGAAGACAGAACACAACACCGGGGAGCTGTTTTTT.

This clone was seen a handful of times. The chain uses TRBV7-2 and TRBJ2-1; 10 bases are shared with TRBD2. Trimming took 2 bases from V and 7 from J; bases not matched to a gene: 5. The V gene's germline CDR1 is SGHTA and CDR2 FQGNSA. CDR3 length: 15 residues. In DNA form, the CDR3 reads TGTGCCAGCAGCTTAAGCGGGGGGGCCTTTAATGAGCAGTTCTTC. This translates into CASSLSGGAFNEQFF.

This clone showed up just a few times. V usage is TRBV7-9 and J usage is TRBJ2-5, with 7 bases that match TRBD2. The V segment lost 5 bases and the J segment 2 bases; nucleotides outside the gene matches: 5. This CDR3 has 14 amino acids. Germline values: CDR1 SEHNR, CDR2 FQNEAQ (reference sequence). CDR3 DNA sequence: TGTGCCAGCAGCGGGGGGGTGTATCAAGAGACCCAGTACTTC. The encoded protein is CASSGGVYQETQYF. The complete variable domain, with remaining parts taken from reference TRBV7-9 and TRBJ2-5, reads DTGVSQNPRHKITKRGQNVTFRCDPISEHNRLYWYRQTLGQGPEFLTYFQNEAQLEKSRLLSDRFSAERPKGSFSTLEIQRTEQGDSAMYLCASSGGVYQETQYFGPGTRLLVL.

The chain combines TRBV5-1 with TRBJ2-6, with 7 bases that match TRBD1. Per germline, CDR1 SGHRS and CDR2 YFSETQ. The CDR3 consists of 16 residues. V dropped 9 bases and J dropped 2; count of bases not matched to a gene: 11. The CDR3 region has the DNA TGCGCCACCCAATCGACAGGGCGACCTGGGGCCAACGTCCTGACTTTC. Translation gives CATQSTGRPGANVLTF.

The J gene is TRBJ2-6, the V gene TRBV9; TRBD1 is a possible D gene (5 bases). From germline, CDR1 is SGDLS and CDR2 YYNGEE. The CDR3 has 18 residues. V was pared by 4 bases and J by 1 base, with 18 bases between. CDR3 nucleotides: TGTGCCAGCAGCCCTACTGGGGCCTTCATATCTGGGGCCAACGTCCTGACTTTC. It is translated as CASSPTGAFISGANVLTF.

This rearrangement joins TRBV7-7 to TRBJ2-1; 9 bases match TRBD2. V shed 5 bases and J 3 bases; nucleotides not matched to a gene: 5. The CDR3 is 15 residues long. Germline CDR1 is SSHAT and CDR2 is FNYEAQ (reference sequence). The CDR3, as DNA: TGTGCCAGCAGCCTGACTAGCGGAGACTACAATGAGCAGTTCTTC. Translated, it gives CASSLTSGDYNEQFF.